The rows below give T cell receptor beta chains drawn from one sample of a study of blood T cell repertoires in COVID-19. Data came from immunoSEQ multiplex PCR; TCRdb stores just in-frame clones and leaves some out. The sample includes around 93,000 clones, 70% to 90% seen only once; the top ten take 3.5% to 5%. The specimen was peripheral blood. These receptors all stem from a man in his fifties or sixties with acute or convalescent COVID-19. Both conserved end residues are part of each CDR3. A D gene is named only where the DNA matches it firmly. Clone size is not always given. Where it is, it says once, few, many or a class for expanded clones.

TRBJ1-2 | NA | NA | TRBV9 | TGTGCCAGCAGCCCGAATCGGGGGGCCCCCTATGGCTACACCTTC | CASSPNRGAPYGYTF
TRBJ1-5 | NA | NA | TRBV19 | TGTGCCAGTAGTTTTCGGACAACAGCCCAGCCCCAGCATTTT | CASSFRTTAQPQHF
TRBJ2-7 | NA | TRBD1 | TRBV2 | TGTGCCAGCAGTGCCACTGGTGCAGGGGGATTATCCTACGAGCAGTACTTC | CASSATGAGGLSYEQYF
TRBJ1-1 | NA | NA | TRBV2 | TGTGCCAGCAGTGATAGGAGGAGGGGTGGCGCTGAAGCTTTCTTT | CASSDRRRGGAEAFF
TRBJ1-2 | NA | TRBD1 | TRBV19 | TGTGCCAGTAGTAAAGGGGACAGGGAGATCTATGGCTACACCTTC | CASSKGDREIYGYTF
TRBJ1-5 | NA | NA | TRBV5-6 | TGTGCCAGCAGCTTGTTCGGGGAGCAAGGGCAGCCCCAGCATTTT | CASSLFGEQGQPQHF
TRBJ2-2 | NA | NA | TRBV11-3 | TGTGCCAGCAGCTTAGGTATTCCCGGGGAGCTGTTTTTT | CASSLGIPGELFF
TRBJ2-1 | NA | TRBD1 | TRBV18 | TGTGCCAGCTCACCCACGGACAGGGTTACCAACAATGAGCAGTTCTTC | CASSPTDRVTNNEQFF
TRBJ1-3 | NA | NA | TRBV6-2/TRBV6-3 | TGTGCCAGCAGTTACCGAACAGGGAGCTCTGGAAACACCATATATTTT | CASSYRTGSSGNTIYF
TRBJ1-2 | NA | TRBD1 | TRBV29-1 | TGCAGCGTGGCGGGACAGTGGGGTTATGGCTACACCTTC | CSVAGQWGYGYTF
TRBJ1-1 | NA | NA | TRBV25-1 | TGTGCCAGCAGCTACGTCGGGACAACAGAAAGAGTCACTGAAGCTTTCTTT | CASSYVGTTERVTEAFF
TRBJ2-3 | NA | TRBD2 | TRBV6-5 | TGTGCCAGCATGGGACTAGCGGGAGGAGATACGCAGTATTTT | CASMGLAGGDTQYF
TRBJ2-1 | NA | TRBD1 | TRBV2 | TGTGCCAGCAGTGACCTCGGACAGGGCGGTGAGCAGTTCTTC | CASSDLGQGGEQFF
TRBJ2-1 | NA | NA | TRBV5-4 | TGTGCCAGCAGCTTGGCCGATGAGCAGTTCTTC | CASSLADEQFF
TRBJ1-1 | NA | TRBD1 | TRBV6-2/TRBV6-3 | TGTGCCAGCAGTTACCGTGGGACAGGCGGGAAAGCTTTCTTT | CASSYRGTGGKAFF
TRBJ2-2 | NA | TRBD1 | TRBV5-8 | TGTGCCAGCAGTTTCGACAGGGCGGACACCGGGGAGCTGTTTTTT | CASSFDRADTGELFF
TRBJ1-2 | NA | TRBD1 | TRBV10-3 | TGTGCCAACTCGGACAGGGTAGGAGGGATGAGGGGGATCTATGGCTACACCTTC | CANSDRVGGMRGIYGYTF
TRBJ2-3 | NA | NA | TRBV18 | TGTGCCAGCTCACCGAGTAGCGGAGCGGCGCAGTATTTT | CASSPSSGAAQYF
TRBJ2-1 | once | TRBD2 | TRBV5-4 | TGTGCCAGCAGCGGACTAGCGGGAGGGAATGAGCAGTTCTTC | CASSGLAGGNEQFF
TRBJ1-3 | NA | NA | TRBV12-5 | TGTGCTAGTGGTTTGGGACTTCAGGGAATCTCTGGAAACACCATATATTTT | CASGLGLQGISGNTIYF
TRBJ1-1 | NA | NA | TRBV9 | TGTGCCAGCAGCCTAGGTCGCGGGCCAGCTTTCTTT | CASSLGRGPAFF
TRBJ2-3 | NA | TRBD2 | TRBV19 | TGTGCCAGTATTCCCCGGGGGGGGGCAAGAGATACGCAGTATTTT | CASIPRGGARDTQYF
TRBJ1-6 | NA | TRBD1 | TRBV6-5 | TGTGCCAGCAGTTACTCGAAGGCACAGGGGAATTCACCCCTCCACTTT | CASSYSKAQGNSPLHF
TRBJ2-1 | few | TRBD2 | TRBV6-2/TRBV6-3 | TGTGCCAGCAGCCACTCCCTTACTAGCGGGCTACCCTATAATGAGCAGTTCTTC | CASSHSLTSGLPYNEQFF
TRBJ1-5 | NA | NA | TRBV19 | TGTGCCAGTAGTACGGCTGCAGGGGTAGGCAATCAGCCCCAGCATTTT | CASSTAAGVGNQPQHF
TRBJ1-4 | NA | NA | TRBV7-2 | TGTGCCAGCAGCTTAGTCGGACAGATCGCAACTAATGAAAAACTGTTTTTT | CASSLVGQIATNEKLFF
TRBJ1-2 | NA | NA | TRBV30 | TGTGCCTGGAGGGAGGGGAAAATGTACGCCTATGGCTACACCTTC | CAWREGKMYAYGYTF
TRBJ2-3 | NA | NA | TRBV6-5 | TGTGCCAGCAGTTACTCGAGAGTTGCGGCAACAGATACGCAGTATTTT | CASSYSRVAATDTQYF
TRBJ1-1 | NA | TRBD1 | TRBV15 | TGTGCCACCAGCTCAGGGACAGGGTGGGACACTGAAGCTTTCTTT | CATSSGTGWDTEAFF
TRBJ2-1 | NA | TRBD2 | TRBV6-2/TRBV6-3 | TGTGCCAGCAGTTACCCACTAGCGGACTTATCCAATGAGCAGTTCTTC | CASSYPLADLSNEQFF
TRBJ1-1 | few | NA | TRBV6-5 | TGTGCCAGCAGTTACTCAGACATTCAAAGCACTGAAGCTTTCTTT | CASSYSDIQSTEAFF
TRBJ2-7 | few | NA | TRBV30 | TGTGCCTGGAGTGTATTTCGGGGGGCTCGAGCCTACGAGCAGTACTTC | CAWSVFRGARAYEQYF
TRBJ2-7 | NA | TRBD2 | TRBV6-5 | TGTGCCAGCAGTAGCGGGGGGCCCACCTACGAGCAGTACTTC | CASSSGGPTYEQYF
TRBJ2-5 | once | TRBD2 | TRBV7-8 | TGTGCCAGCAGCTTAGCGTCCCTGACTAGCGGTCAAGAGACCCAGTACTTC | CASSLASLTSGQETQYF